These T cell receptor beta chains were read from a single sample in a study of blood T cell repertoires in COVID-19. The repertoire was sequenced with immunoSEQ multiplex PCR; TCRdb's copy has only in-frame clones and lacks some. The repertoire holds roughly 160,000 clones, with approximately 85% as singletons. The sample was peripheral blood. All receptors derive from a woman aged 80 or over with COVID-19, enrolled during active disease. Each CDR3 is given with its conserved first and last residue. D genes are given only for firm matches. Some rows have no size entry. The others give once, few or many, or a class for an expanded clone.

cdr3_nt: TGTGCCAACAAACCGACACCCGACGGGGTCTATGGCTACACCTTC
cdr3_aa: CANKPTPDGVYGYTF
clone_size: .
j_call: TRBJ1-2
d_call: .
v_call: TRBV9

cdr3_nt: TGTGCCAGCAGCCCCGGGCGGGGGAACACCATATATTTT
cdr3_aa: CASSPGRGNTIYF
clone_size: .
j_call: TRBJ1-3
d_call: .
v_call: TRBV2

cdr3_nt: TGCGCCAGCAGCCAAGACGGAGGGTTTCAGCCCCAGCATTTT
cdr3_aa: CASSQDGGFQPQHF
clone_size: .
j_call: TRBJ1-5
d_call: .
v_call: TRBV4-1

cdr3_nt: TGTGCCAGCAGCAAACTGGGGACAGAGAACTACGAGCAGTACTTC
cdr3_aa: CASSKLGTENYEQYF
clone_size: .
j_call: TRBJ2-7
d_call: .
v_call: TRBV21-1

cdr3_nt: TGTGCCAGCAGCCTGACTAGTTCCTACGAGCAGTACTTC
cdr3_aa: CASSLTSSYEQYF
clone_size: .
j_call: TRBJ2-7
d_call: .
v_call: TRBV27

cdr3_nt: TGTGCCAGCAGCCAAGACTTCAGACAGGGCTCCTACGAGCAGTACTTC
cdr3_aa: CASSQDFRQGSYEQYF
clone_size: .
j_call: TRBJ2-7
d_call: TRBD1
v_call: TRBV3-1/TRBV3-2

cdr3_nt: TGTGCCAGCAGCCGCGGGGGGTCTGACGAGCAGTACTTC
cdr3_aa: CASSRGGSDEQYF
clone_size: .
j_call: TRBJ2-7
d_call: TRBD2
v_call: TRBV7-2

cdr3_nt: TGTGCCAGTAGTTCAGGGTATTCACCCCTCCACTTT
cdr3_aa: CASSSGYSPLHF
clone_size: .
j_call: TRBJ1-6
d_call: .
v_call: TRBV19

cdr3_nt: TGTGCCAGCAGCTTTAGGGGATCTACCTACGAGCAGTACTTC
cdr3_aa: CASSFRGSTYEQYF
clone_size: .
j_call: TRBJ2-7
d_call: .
v_call: TRBV13

cdr3_nt: TGTGCCAGCAGAATAGCGGCCCAAGAGACCCAGTACTTC
cdr3_aa: CASRIAAQETQYF
clone_size: few
j_call: TRBJ2-5
d_call: .
v_call: TRBV12-3/TRBV12-4

cdr3_nt: TGTGCCAGCGAGGCTGCAGGGGGTAGCAATCAGCCCCAGCATTTT
cdr3_aa: CASEAAGGSNQPQHF
clone_size: .
j_call: TRBJ1-5
d_call: TRBD1
v_call: TRBV6-6

cdr3_nt: TGTGCCATCAGTGGGGGCTTGCTAGCGGGGGGCGGCACAGATACGCAGTATTTT
cdr3_aa: CAISGGLLAGGGTDTQYF
clone_size: .
j_call: TRBJ2-3
d_call: TRBD2
v_call: TRBV10-3

cdr3_nt: TGTGCCAGCAGTTTATCAATAGGCGGGAGGGCAGATACGCAGTATTTT
cdr3_aa: CASSLSIGGRADTQYF
clone_size: .
j_call: TRBJ2-3
d_call: TRBD2
v_call: TRBV27

cdr3_nt: TGTGCCAGCAGACAAGGACTAGCGGGAGGCCAAGAGACCCAGTACTTC
cdr3_aa: CASRQGLAGGQETQYF
clone_size: few
j_call: TRBJ2-5
d_call: TRBD2
v_call: TRBV11-1

cdr3_nt: TGTGCCAGCAGCCAAGAAGGACTAGCGGGGGGTTACGAGCAGTACTTC
cdr3_aa: CASSQEGLAGGYEQYF
clone_size: few
j_call: TRBJ2-7
d_call: TRBD2
v_call: TRBV3-1/TRBV3-2

cdr3_nt: TGTGCCAGCAGTGTCCGCTCCTACAATGAGCAGTTCTTC
cdr3_aa: CASSVRSYNEQFF
clone_size: .
j_call: TRBJ2-1
d_call: .
v_call: TRBV2

cdr3_nt: TGTGCCAGCAGTTTTGACAGGGTATTACGTGGCTACACCTTC
cdr3_aa: CASSFDRVLRGYTF
clone_size: .
j_call: TRBJ1-2
d_call: TRBD1
v_call: TRBV28

cdr3_nt: TGTGCCAGCAGCCAAAGGGACAGGGCCAATGAGCAGTTCTTC
cdr3_aa: CASSQRDRANEQFF
clone_size: .
j_call: TRBJ2-1
d_call: TRBD1
v_call: TRBV3-1/TRBV3-2

cdr3_nt: TGTGCCAGCAGCCTGGCGGGGGGTCAAGAGACCCAGTACTTC
cdr3_aa: CASSLAGGQETQYF
clone_size: .
j_call: TRBJ2-5
d_call: TRBD2
v_call: TRBV7-2

cdr3_nt: TGCGCCAGCAGCCAACCAGGGGCTGAAGCTTTCTTT
cdr3_aa: CASSQPGAEAFF
clone_size: .
j_call: TRBJ1-1
d_call: .
v_call: TRBV4-1

cdr3_nt: TGTGCCTGGAGGAGAGGGACTAGCTTCCACGAGCAGTACTTC
cdr3_aa: CAWRRGTSFHEQYF
clone_size: .
j_call: TRBJ2-7
d_call: TRBD2
v_call: TRBV30

cdr3_nt: TGCGCGGGAGGGAGCACAGATACGCAGTATTTT
cdr3_aa: CAGGSTDTQYF
clone_size: .
j_call: TRBJ2-3
d_call: TRBD2
v_call: TRBV10-3

cdr3_nt: TGTGCCAGCTCACCAAGAGGACTACACGAGCAGTACTTC
cdr3_aa: CASSPRGLHEQYF
clone_size: .
j_call: TRBJ2-7
d_call: .
v_call: TRBV18

cdr3_nt: TGTGCCAGCAGTTTATTGGACTACCGCACAGATACGCAGTATTTT
cdr3_aa: CASSLLDYRTDTQYF
clone_size: few
j_call: TRBJ2-3
d_call: .
v_call: TRBV27

cdr3_nt: TGTGCCAGCAGCCTGATGGAGGGAGGTGAAGCTTTCTTT
cdr3_aa: CASSLMEGGEAFF
clone_size: .
j_call: TRBJ1-1
d_call: .
v_call: TRBV11-3

cdr3_nt: TGTGCCAGCAGTTACCGAGCTAGCGGGTCCTCCTACGAGCAGTACTTC
cdr3_aa: CASSYRASGSSYEQYF
clone_size: .
j_call: TRBJ2-7
d_call: TRBD2
v_call: TRBV6-5

cdr3_nt: TGCGCCAGCAGCCAGGAGGTCAGAACCACCGAGCAGTACTTC
cdr3_aa: CASSQEVRTTEQYF
clone_size: .
j_call: TRBJ2-7
d_call: .
v_call: TRBV5-1

cdr3_nt: TGTGCCAGCAGTCTCACAGGGAAAGGCAATCAGCCCCAGCATTTT
cdr3_aa: CASSLTGKGNQPQHF
clone_size: .
j_call: TRBJ1-5
d_call: .
v_call: TRBV28

cdr3_nt: TGTGCCAGCAGTGCTCGGTCGAATCAGCCCCAGCATTTT
cdr3_aa: CASSARSNQPQHF
clone_size: .
j_call: TRBJ1-5
d_call: .
v_call: TRBV2

cdr3_nt: TGTGCCAGCAGCTTGGACAGGGTTTACGAGCAGTACTTC
cdr3_aa: CASSLDRVYEQYF
clone_size: once
j_call: TRBJ2-7
d_call: TRBD1
v_call: TRBV7-2

cdr3_nt: TGTGCCAGCTCACCGACAGCGTATAATTCACCCCTCCACTTT
cdr3_aa: CASSPTAYNSPLHF
clone_size: once
j_call: TRBJ1-6
d_call: .
v_call: TRBV18

cdr3_nt: TGTGCTAGTGGTTTGGTGGCCACAGATACGCAGTATTTT
cdr3_aa: CASGLVATDTQYF
clone_size: once
j_call: TRBJ2-3
d_call: .
v_call: TRBV12-5

cdr3_nt: TGTGCCTCCGGAGGACGGACCTACGAGCAGTACTTC
cdr3_aa: CASGGRTYEQYF
clone_size: .
j_call: TRBJ2-7
d_call: .
v_call: TRBV30

cdr3_nt: TGTGCCAGCAGTTACTCGTCACTGAATGAGCAGTTCTTC
cdr3_aa: CASSYSSLNEQFF
clone_size: once
j_call: TRBJ2-1
d_call: .
v_call: TRBV6-2/TRBV6-3

cdr3_nt: TGTGCCACTAATGATTTAGCGGGGGGTGTCTACGAGCAGTACTTC
cdr3_aa: CATNDLAGGVYEQYF
clone_size: .
j_call: TRBJ2-7
d_call: TRBD2
v_call: TRBV6-1

cdr3_nt: TGTGCCAGCAGCTTGCAAGGGGGGGACGAGCAGTACTTC
cdr3_aa: CASSLQGGDEQYF
clone_size: .
j_call: TRBJ2-7
d_call: .
v_call: TRBV5-4

cdr3_nt: TGTGCCAGCAGTGAAGCGGGGGTTCTAGGCGGGGGCCCTTTT
cdr3_aa: CASSEAGVLGGGPF
clone_size: .
j_call: TRBJ2-3
d_call: .
v_call: TRBV2

cdr3_nt: TGCGCCAGCAGCTGGCAGGGACAGGGGTACAATGAGCAGTTCTTC
cdr3_aa: CASSWQGQGYNEQFF
clone_size: .
j_call: TRBJ2-1
d_call: TRBD1
v_call: TRBV5-1

cdr3_nt: TGTGCCAGCTCACCACGACTAGCGGGAGTCACTAATGAGCAGTTCTTC
cdr3_aa: CASSPRLAGVTNEQFF
clone_size: .
j_call: TRBJ2-1
d_call: TRBD2
v_call: TRBV18

cdr3_nt: TGCGCCAGCAGCTTCGACTTTCGAGGGGGTTACTCCTACGAGCAGTACTTC
cdr3_aa: CASSFDFRGGYSYEQYF
clone_size: .
j_call: TRBJ2-7
d_call: .
v_call: TRBV5-1

cdr3_nt: TGCGCCAGCAGCTTGGGTATCGACACTGAAGCTTTCTTT
cdr3_aa: CASSLGIDTEAFF
clone_size: .
j_call: TRBJ1-1
d_call: .
v_call: TRBV5-1

cdr3_nt: TGTGCCACCAGTGACCCCAGACAGGGGACGAACACCGGGGAGCTGTTTTTT
cdr3_aa: CATSDPRQGTNTGELFF
clone_size: .
j_call: TRBJ2-2
d_call: TRBD1
v_call: TRBV24-1

cdr3_nt: TGTGCCAGCAGTTACCTAGCGGGGGGAGGTGAGCAGTTCTTC
cdr3_aa: CASSYLAGGGEQFF
clone_size: once
j_call: TRBJ2-1
d_call: TRBD2
v_call: TRBV6-2/TRBV6-3

cdr3_nt: TGTGCCAGCAGTTCGAGGGGAGGGGATGAGCAGTTCTTC
cdr3_aa: CASSSRGGDEQFF
clone_size: .
j_call: TRBJ2-1
d_call: TRBD2
v_call: TRBV27

cdr3_nt: TGCGCCAGCAGTGCCGGGACAGACAAAAAAGCTTTCTTT
cdr3_aa: CASSAGTDKKAFF
clone_size: .
j_call: TRBJ1-1
d_call: TRBD1
v_call: TRBV10-2

cdr3_nt: TGTGCCAGCAGTTTCGGACAGGGAAAACCTTTTAAGGAGCAGTACTTC
cdr3_aa: CASSFGQGKPFKEQYF
clone_size: .
j_call: TRBJ2-7
d_call: TRBD1
v_call: TRBV27

cdr3_nt: TGTGCCTGGAGTCTGTTGGCCCAGTATTTT
cdr3_aa: CAWSLLAQYF
clone_size: .
j_call: TRBJ2-3
d_call: .
v_call: TRBV30

cdr3_nt: TGTGCCAGTAGTGCCAGGGGGTGGAATCAGCCCCAGCATTTT
cdr3_aa: CASSARGWNQPQHF
clone_size: .
j_call: TRBJ1-5
d_call: TRBD1
v_call: TRBV19

cdr3_nt: TGTGCCATCAGTCGCCAGACGGGACAGGGAAACTATGGCTACACCTTC
cdr3_aa: CAISRQTGQGNYGYTF
clone_size: .
j_call: TRBJ1-2
d_call: TRBD1
v_call: TRBV10-3

cdr3_nt: TGTGCCAGCAGCCGACAGGGGTCCTATGGCTACACCTTC
cdr3_aa: CASSRQGSYGYTF
clone_size: once
j_call: TRBJ1-2
d_call: TRBD1
v_call: TRBV5-5